This is a list of T cell receptor beta chains from one sample in a study of CD8 T cells in Susac syndrome. TCRdb redid the calling of the immunoSEQ multiplex PCR reads with MiXCR, one entry per CDR3 protein. The sample consists of under 150,000 distinct CDR3 sequences, around 94% of them appearing once. The specimen was CD8+ T cells from PBMCs. These receptors originate from a human donor in good health. Each CDR3 is given with its conserved first and last residue. A D gene is named only where the DNA matches it firmly. Expanded clones get a size class; other rows say once, few or many, or leave the size out.

length: 15
size: NA
D: NA
V: TRBV27
J: TRBJ2-2
CDR3: CASRTGGGDTGELFF
DNA: TGTGCCAGCAGAACAGGGGGAGGGGACACCGGGGAGCTGTTTTTT

length: 15
size: NA
D: NA
V: TRBV9
J: TRBJ2-3
CDR3: CASSEQASALDTQYF
DNA: TGTGCCAGCAGCGAACAAGCTAGCGCTCTAGATACGCAGTATTTT

length: 13
size: NA
D: NA
V: TRBV4-2
J: TRBJ2-7
CDR3: CASSQELAQEQYF
DNA: TGTGCCAGCAGCCAAGAACTGGCCCAAGAGCAGTACTTC

length: 13
size: NA
D: TRBD1
V: TRBV28
J: TRBJ1-2
CDR3: CASSGQGNYGYTF
DNA: TGTGCCAGCAGTGGACAGGGGAACTATGGCTACACCTTC

length: 13
size: NA
D: TRBD1
V: TRBV25-1
J: TRBJ1-1
CDR3: CARRGGLNTEAFF
DNA: TGTGCCCGCAGGGGGGGCTTGAACACTGAAGCTTTCTTT

length: 15
size: NA
D: NA
V: TRBV18
J: TRBJ2-3
CDR3: CASSPDQPATDTQYF
DNA: TGTGCCAGCTCACCAGATCAGCCGGCCACAGATACGCAGTATTTT

length: 11
size: NA
D: NA
V: TRBV30
J: TRBJ2-1
CDR3: CAWSAGRLWFF
DNA: TGTGCCTGGAGTGCTGGTAGATTATGGTTCTTC

length: 14
size: NA
D: NA
V: TRBV20-1
J: TRBJ1-1
CDR3: CSARDYRALAEAFF
DNA: TGCAGTGCTAGAGACTACAGGGCCTTGGCTGAAGCTTTCTTT

length: 13
size: NA
D: NA
V: TRBV30
J: TRBJ1-1
CDR3: CAWRDDKNTEAFF
DNA: TGTGCCTGGAGAGATGACAAGAACACTGAAGCTTTCTTT

length: 16
size: NA
D: NA
V: TRBV27
J: TRBJ2-3
CDR3: CASSPEMSRNTDTQYF
DNA: TGTGCCAGCAGTCCGGAAATGAGCAGGAATACAGATACGCAGTATTTT

length: 16
size: NA
D: NA
V: TRBV5-1
J: TRBJ2-1
CDR3: CASSPGTQGRLDEQFF
DNA: TGCGCCAGCAGCCCCGGTACGCAGGGCAGGTTAGATGAGCAGTTCTTC

length: 13
size: NA
D: NA
V: TRBV27
J: TRBJ2-1
CDR3: CASREGSHNEQFF
DNA: TGTGCCAGCAGGGAAGGGAGTCACAATGAGCAGTTCTTC

length: 13
size: NA
D: NA
V: TRBV6-5
J: TRBJ1-1
CDR3: CASSYVGTTEAFF
DNA: TGTGCCAGCAGTTATGTGGGGACCACTGAAGCTTTCTTT

length: 14
size: NA
D: NA
V: TRBV15
J: TRBJ2-1
CDR3: CATSRDLAPDEQFF
DNA: TGTGCCACCAGCAGAGACCTAGCCCCGGATGAGCAGTTCTTC

length: 12
size: NA
D: NA
V: TRBV29-1
J: TRBJ2-1
CDR3: CSVEANYNEQFF
DNA: TGCAGCGTTGAGGCAAACTACAATGAGCAGTTCTTC

length: 14
size: NA
D: NA
V: TRBV6-2/TRBV6-3
J: TRBJ2-2
CDR3: CASGIGLHIGELFF
DNA: TGTGCCAGCGGAATTGGCTTACATATCGGGGAGCTGTTTTTT

length: 13
size: NA
D: NA
V: TRBV18
J: TRBJ1-2
CDR3: CASSPKGVDGYTF
DNA: TGTGCCAGCTCACCAAAGGGGGTGGATGGCTACACCTTC

length: 13
size: NA
D: NA
V: TRBV30
J: TRBJ2-1
CDR3: CAWTYGVSGEQFF
DNA: TGTGCCTGGACCTACGGGGTATCAGGCGAGCAGTTCTTC

length: 13
size: NA
D: TRBD1
V: TRBV24-1
J: TRBJ2-7
CDR3: CATQMTGNYEQYF
DNA: TGTGCCACGCAGATGACAGGGAACTACGAGCAGTACTTC

length: 13
size: NA
D: NA
V: TRBV9
J: TRBJ2-1
CDR3: CASSVRGNNEQFF
DNA: TGTGCCAGCAGCGTTCGCGGGAACAATGAGCAGTTCTTC

length: 13
size: NA
D: TRBD1
V: TRBV29-1
J: TRBJ2-7
CDR3: CSAGTASSYEQYF
DNA: TGCAGCGCCGGGACAGCCAGCTCCTACGAGCAGTACTTC

length: 13
size: NA
D: NA
V: TRBV27
J: TRBJ2-6
CDR3: CASTWSGANVLTF
DNA: TGTGCCAGCACGTGGTCTGGGGCCAACGTCCTGACTTTC

length: 15
size: NA
D: NA
V: TRBV19
J: TRBJ1-1
CDR3: CASSMWGSGVTEAFF
DNA: TGTGCCAGTAGTATGTGGGGGAGCGGCGTCACTGAAGCTTTCTTT

length: 13
size: NA
D: TRBD1
V: TRBV13
J: TRBJ2-3
CDR3: CASSLDRADTQYF
DNA: TGTGCCAGCAGCCTAGACAGGGCGGATACGCAGTATTTT

length: 15
size: NA
D: NA
V: TRBV4-2
J: TRBJ2-7
CDR3: CASSYALAGGYEQYF
DNA: TGTGCCAGCAGCTACGCGCTCGCGGGTGGCTACGAGCAGTACTTC

length: 13
size: NA
D: NA
V: TRBV5-6
J: TRBJ2-7
CDR3: CASSSIPGYEQYF
DNA: TGTGCCAGCAGCTCCATTCCGGGCTACGAGCAGTACTTC

length: 16
size: NA
D: TRBD1
V: TRBV9
J: TRBJ2-1
CDR3: CASSTRDRGGLDEQFF
DNA: TGTGCCAGCAGCACCCGAGACAGGGGAGGATTGGATGAGCAGTTCTTC

length: 15
size: NA
D: TRBD2
V: TRBV27
J: TRBJ2-3
CDR3: CASRPGLARADTQYF
DNA: TGTGCCAGCAGGCCGGGACTAGCGAGGGCAGATACGCAGTATTTT

length: 13
size: NA
D: NA
V: TRBV27
J: TRBJ2-5
CDR3: CASSLQYQETQYF
DNA: TGTGCCAGCAGTTTACAGTACCAAGAGACCCAGTACTTC

length: 15
size: NA
D: TRBD2
V: TRBV9
J: TRBJ2-5
CDR3: CASSVAGGMGETQYF
DNA: TGTGCCAGCAGCGTAGCGGGAGGAATGGGAGAGACCCAGTACTTC

length: 16
size: NA
D: TRBD2
V: TRBV27
J: TRBJ2-1
CDR3: CASSWTSPSGNNEQFF
DNA: TGTGCCAGCAGTTGGACTAGCCCGAGCGGGAACAATGAGCAGTTCTTC

length: 13
size: NA
D: NA
V: TRBV29-1
J: TRBJ2-7
CDR3: CSVQDRRTYEQYF
DNA: TGCAGCGTTCAAGACAGGCGGACCTACGAGCAGTACTTC

length: 16
size: NA
D: NA
V: TRBV12-3/TRBV12-4
J: TRBJ2-3
CDR3: CASTPTGPELPDTQYF
DNA: TGTGCCAGCACTCCGACCGGACCGGAACTTCCAGATACGCAGTATTTT

length: 15
size: NA
D: NA
V: TRBV4-3
J: TRBJ1-2
CDR3: CASSQGTAPSGGYTF
DNA: TGCGCCAGCAGCCAAGGGACAGCGCCTTCGGGAGGCTACACCTTC

length: 13
size: NA
D: NA
V: TRBV27
J: TRBJ2-7
CDR3: CASGPALKYEQYF
DNA: TGTGCCAGTGGGCCAGCGCTGAAGTACGAGCAGTACTTC

length: 12
size: NA
D: NA
V: TRBV24-1
J: TRBJ2-2
CDR3: CATKDWTGELFF
DNA: TGTGCCACCAAGGACTGGACCGGGGAGCTGTTTTTT

length: 13
size: NA
D: NA
V: TRBV7-9
J: TRBJ2-5
CDR3: CASSLREQETQYF
DNA: TGTGCCAGCAGCTTAAGAGAACAAGAGACCCAGTACTTC

length: 17
size: NA
D: TRBD1
V: TRBV11-2
J: TRBJ2-1
CDR3: CASSLDPPGTGWNEQFF
DNA: TGTGCCAGCAGCTTAGATCCGCCCGGGACAGGGTGGAATGAGCAGTTCTTC

length: 17
size: NA
D: NA
V: TRBV23-1
J: TRBJ1-3
CDR3: CASSQLGFRASGNTIYF
DNA: TGCGCCAGCAGTCAATTGGGGTTCAGGGCTTCCGGAAACACCATATATTTT

length: 15
size: NA
D: TRBD2
V: TRBV11-2
J: TRBJ2-1
CDR3: CASSALAGGPHEQFF
DNA: TGTGCCAGCAGCGCCCTAGCGGGAGGTCCACATGAGCAGTTCTTC

length: 14
size: once
D: TRBD2
V: TRBV9
J: TRBJ2-7
CDR3: CASSESGSWYEQYF
DNA: TGTGCCAGCAGCGAGAGCGGGAGCTGGTACGAGCAGTACTTC

length: 15
size: NA
D: TRBD1
V: TRBV12-3/TRBV12-4
J: TRBJ1-2
CDR3: CASSLEVTGTYGYTF
DNA: TGTGCCAGCAGTTTAGAGGTGACAGGGACGTATGGCTACACCTTC

length: 14
size: NA
D: TRBD2
V: TRBV27
J: TRBJ2-7
CDR3: CASSSPGLADEQYF
DNA: TGTGCCAGCAGTTCGCCCGGACTAGCCGACGAGCAGTACTTC

length: 13
size: NA
D: NA
V: TRBV5-6
J: TRBJ1-1
CDR3: CASTLNRNTEAFF
DNA: TGTGCCAGCACCCTGAATAGGAACACTGAAGCTTTCTTT

length: 13
size: NA
D: NA
V: TRBV5-4
J: TRBJ2-2
CDR3: CATRDVVERELFF
DNA: TGTGCCACCAGAGATGTGGTAGAGAGGGAGCTGTTTTTT

length: 15
size: once
D: TRBD2
V: TRBV7-6
J: TRBJ2-7
CDR3: CASSVTSGVDYEQYF
DNA: TGTGCCAGCAGCGTAACTAGCGGGGTGGATTACGAGCAGTACTTC

length: 13
size: once
D: NA
V: TRBV11-2
J: TRBJ1-2
CDR3: CASSFGAVYGYTF
DNA: TGTGCCAGCAGCTTTGGGGCAGTCTATGGCTACACCTTC

length: 16
size: NA
D: TRBD2
V: TRBV20-1
J: TRBJ2-7
CDR3: CSARDRNSGRAREQYF
DNA: TGCAGTGCTAGAGATCGGAATAGCGGGAGGGCCAGAGAGCAGTACTTC

length: 13
size: NA
D: TRBD1
V: TRBV29-1
J: TRBJ1-5
CDR3: CSGKGQDNQPQHF
DNA: TGCAGCGGTAAGGGACAGGATAATCAGCCCCAGCATTTT

length: 12
size: few
D: NA
V: TRBV18
J: TRBJ1-5
CDR3: CASSLPGQPQHF
DNA: TGTGCCAGCTCACTTCCGGGCCAGCCCCAGCATTTT

length: 11
size: NA
D: NA
V: TRBV6-5
J: TRBJ1-1
CDR3: CASSYYTEAFF
DNA: TGTGCCAGCAGTTACTACACTGAAGCTTTCTTT

length: 15
size: NA
D: TRBD1
V: TRBV4-2
J: TRBJ2-7
CDR3: CASSQSGTVSYEQYF
DNA: TGTGCCAGCAGCCAATCCGGGACAGTCTCCTACGAGCAGTACTTC

length: 12
size: NA
D: NA
V: TRBV30
J: TRBJ2-6
CDR3: CAWKSGANVLTF
DNA: TGTGCCTGGAAGTCTGGGGCCAACGTCCTGACTTTC

length: 14
size: NA
D: NA
V: TRBV20-1
J: TRBJ1-5
CDR3: CSAIDPYSNQPQHF
DNA: TGCAGTGCAATAGACCCGTATAGCAATCAGCCCCAGCATTTT

length: 14
size: NA
D: NA
V: TRBV20-1
J: TRBJ2-7
CDR3: CSARDLRLGYEQYF
DNA: TGCAGTGCTAGAGACCTCAGGCTGGGATACGAGCAGTACTTC

length: 14
size: NA
D: NA
V: TRBV28
J: TRBJ2-1
CDR3: CASWTGSSYNEQFF
DNA: TGTGCCAGTTGGACGGGAAGCTCCTACAATGAGCAGTTCTTC

length: 10
size: NA
D: NA
V: TRBV30
J: TRBJ2-3
CDR3: CAWSGDTQYF
DNA: TGTGCCTGGAGTGGAGATACGCAGTATTTT